These 9 T cell receptor beta chains came from one sample sequenced in a study of blood T cells in healthy people across ages. A sample-barcoded 5' primer and a J-beta primer mix were used in a second PCR of about 7 to 11 cycles. TCRdb analysed the 5' RACE reads with MiXCR anew, one entry per CDR3 protein. In the table there are more than 650,000 distinct CDR3 sequences, roughly 25% of which are singletons. These data also featured in a second study, about T cells of mothers and their children.

The sequenced sample consisted of blood. The source is a boy between 10 and 17 years old in good health.

The chain joins TRBV20-1 to TRBJ2-2; possibly TRBD1 for D (6 bases). V lost 6 bases, J lost 6 bases, and 14 bases lay in between. Germline CDR1 reads DFQATT; CDR2 reads SNEGSKA (reference sequence). The CDR3 totals 13 residues. CDR3 nucleotides: TGCAGTGCGCCCGGGAAGGGGGCCGGGGAGCTGTTTTTT. Translating it yields CSAPGKGAGELFF.

The V gene is TRBV19, the J gene TRBJ2-4; 7 bases align to TRBD1. The trim removed 3 bases at V and 0 bases at J, leaving 2 bases unmatched. CDR1 LNHDA and CDR2 SQIVND come from the germline V gene (reference sequence). CDR3 length equals 15 residues. The CDR3 sequence: CASSITGAAKNIQYF. Written as DNA, the CDR3 is TGTGCCAGTAGTATTACAGGGGCAGCCAAAAACATTCAGTACTTC.

V is TRBV20-1 and J is TRBJ1-5, with D hard to call. The CDR3 totals 16 residues. V lost 7 bases and J lost 0, with 19 bases in between. CDR1 DFQATT and CDR2 SNEGSKA come from the germline V gene (reference sequence). CDR3 residues: CSVKARSGYSNQPQHF. CDR3 DNA sequence: TGCAGTGTTAAAGCCCGGTCGGGCTATAGCAATCAGCCCCAGCATTTT.

Details on this clonotype: A read error may produce the germline difference seen at one junction end. The V gene is TRBV20-1, the J gene TRBJ2-6, with a tentative D call TRBD2 (5 bases). This CDR3 region has 17 residues. CDR1 and CDR2 (germline): DFQATT, SNEGSKA (reference sequence). The CDR3 here is CSASPPGLKSEANVLTF. Written as DNA, the CDR3 is TGCAGTGCTAGCCCTCCGGGATTAAAATCTGAGGCCAACGTCCTGACTTTC.

The chain recombines TRBV5-1 with TRBJ2-5, with 9 bases aligning to TRBD1. The J call may be in error: the DNA end matches TRBJ2-1 better. In germline, CDR1 is SGHRS, CDR2 YFSETQ. This CDR3 comprises 16 residues. Here the CDR3 reads CASSDPTGGLSNEQFF. The CDR3 nucleotides read TGCGCCAGCAGCGACCCGACAGGGGGTTTAAGCAATGAGCAGTTCTTC.

This clonotype has just a few counts. This chain joins TRBV14 and TRBJ2-2; the D is unclear. Trimming shortened V by 1 base and J by 2 bases, and 11 bases separated the two germline ends. This CDR3 region has 16 residues. Germline V CDR1 and CDR2: SGHDN, FVKESK. The CDR3 here is CASSQVPGFNTGELFF. The CDR3 bases are TGTGCCAGCAGCCAAGTCCCAGGATTTAACACCGGGGAGCTGTTTTTT.

The chain employs TRBV7-3 and TRBJ2-1; 8 nucleotides align to TRBD2. The germline V gene encodes CDR1 SGHTA and CDR2 FQGTGA. The CDR3 totals 15 residues. V shed 4 bases and J 10 bases; nucleotides not matched to a gene: 12. CDR3 loop: CASSSNPGLGEEQFF. The CDR3 nucleotides are TGTGCCAGCAGCTCAAACCCGGGACTAGGGGAAGAGCAGTTCTTC.

The chain couples TRBV10-3 to TRBJ2-3; maybe TRBD1 (6 bases). The germline V and J ends were trimmed by 3 bases and 0 bases, with 13 bases remaining between them. The germline gives CDR1 ENHRY, CDR2 SYGVKD. This CDR3 has 16 amino acids. This chain's CDR3 is CAISDRDKSSTDTQYF. In DNA form, the CDR3 reads TGTGCCATCAGTGACCGGGACAAATCTAGCACAGATACGCAGTATTTT.

This clonotype was seen once. One end of the junction is discordant with germline, which a read error may explain. The V and J genes are TRBV7-9 and TRBJ2-5; 12 positions agree with TRBD2. The CDR3 consists of 14 residues. The V gene's germline CDR1 is SEHNR and CDR2 FQNEAQ (reference sequence). DNA of the CDR3: TGTGCCGGCAGCACTAGCGGGGGGTTGGAGACCCAGTACTTC. Amino acid sequence: CAGSTSGGLETQYF.